The 21 T cell receptor beta chains in this list originate from one sample, sequenced in a study of T cells expressing NK-cell markers. TCRdb reworked the 5' RACE reads into one entry per CDR3 protein, no DNA. The sample has hundreds of thousands of distinct CDR3 sequences; the top ten hold 3.5% to 5%. Sequenced input: blood T cells: a sorted CD56 or NKG2C T cell subset, CD4+ or CD8+ T cells, or bulk PBMC T cells (not recorded which). All receptors come from a woman aged 18 to 75 in good health.

The chain carries TRBV30 and TRBJ2-1; TCRdb's D call of TRBD1 is untestable without DNA. The CDR3 consists of 15 residues. CDR1 and CDR2 from the germline V gene are GTSNPN and SVGIG (reference sequence). CDR3 amino acids: CALVPRGNIVAEQFF.

The chain recombines TRBV9 with TRBJ2-2. CDR1 SGDLS and CDR2 YYNGEE come from the germline V gene. The CDR3 runs 12 residues. CDR3 amino acids: CASSVSGGELFF.

The chain couples TRBV12-3 or TRBV12-4 to TRBJ1-6. CDR3 length: 16 residues. CDR3: CASTKYLSSYNSPLHF.

The V and J genes are TRBV20-1 and TRBJ2-2; as DNA is missing, the TRBD2 call by TCRdb cannot be tested. Germline V gene data show CDR1 as DFQATT and CDR2 as SNEGSKA (reference sequence). The CDR3 consists of 15 residues. This CDR3 reads CSAHEAGLNTGELFF.

J is TRBJ2-1 and V is TRBV7-2; TCRdb's D call of TRBD2 is untestable without DNA. In germline, CDR1 is SGHTA, CDR2 FQGNSA. The length of the CDR3 is 14 residues. The CDR3 here is CASSPRTSSNEQFF. The full variable domain, rest sourced from reference TRBV7-2 and TRBJ2-1, is GAGVSQSPSNKVTEKGKDVELRCDPISGHTALYWYRQSLGQGLEFLIYFQGNSAPDKSGLPSDRFSAERTGGSVSTLTIQRTQQEDSAVYLCASSPRTSSNEQFFGPGTRLTVL.

The V call is TRBV20-1, the J call TRBJ2-3; TCRdb gives TRBD1 as the D gene, but with no DNA this cannot be confirmed. Germline V lookup: CDR1 DFQATT, CDR2 SNEGSKA (reference sequence). The CDR3 totals 13 residues. CDR3 amino acids: CRTGQGATDTQYF.

The chain joins TRBV20-1 to TRBJ2-7; TCRdb lists TRBD1, though no DNA is available to test this call. The CDR3 is 14 residues long. In germline, CDR1 is DFQATT, CDR2 SNEGSKA (reference sequence). The CDR3 reads CSARGAGGSYEQYF.

This chain connects TRBV5-5 to TRBJ2-3; with no DNA, the TCRdb D assignment of TRBD2 cannot be verified. CDR3 length equals 14 residues. Germline-derived CDR1 and CDR2 are SGHKS and YYEKEE (reference sequence). The CDR3 here is CASNAWRGADTQYF.

The V call is TRBV7-3, the J call TRBJ2-3; TCRdb calls TRBD1, which cannot be checked without DNA. This CDR3 contains 15 residues. CDR1 is SGHTA and CDR2 is FQGTGA in the germline V gene. The chain's CDR3 is CASSQQGLVGDTQYF.

The rearrangement joins TRBV4-3 to TRBJ2-4. The germline CDR1 and CDR2 sequences are LGHNA and YSLEER. There are 16 residues in the CDR3. The CDR3 reads CASSQESSIAKNIQYF.

The CDR3 loop is CASSLKIVRTANTGELFF. The chain couples TRBV28 to TRBJ2-2. Germline loops: CDR1 MDHEN, CDR2 SYDVKM. The CDR3 sequence is 18 residues long. The entire variable domain, with the rest obtained from reference TRBV28 and TRBJ2-2, is as follows: DVKVTQSSRYLVKRTGEKVFLECVQDMDHENMFWYRQDPGLGLRLIYFSYDVKMKEKGDIPEGYSVSREKKERFSLILESASTNQTSMYLCASSLKIVRTANTGELFFGEGSRLTVL.

The chain uses TRBV20-1 and TRBJ1-5; as DNA is missing, the TRBD1 call by TCRdb cannot be tested. CDR1 is DFQATT and CDR2 is SNEGSKA in the germline V gene (reference sequence). The CDR3 is 12 residues long. The CDR3 sequence is CSADRLNQPQHF.

The chain has TRBV20-1 and TRBJ1-4. Per germline, CDR1 DFQATT and CDR2 SNEGSKA (reference sequence). CDR3 length equals 14 residues. CDR3 region: CSARVAGFGEKLFF.

The V and J genes are TRBV28 and TRBJ2-4; checking the TCRdb D call of TRBD2 is not possible without DNA. This CDR3 comprises 16 residues. Germline loops: CDR1 MDHEN, CDR2 SYDVKM. CDR3 sequence: CASSLWGRGAKNIQYF. Variable domain in full (rest from reference TRBV28 and TRBJ2-4): DVKVTQSSRYLVKRTGEKVFLECVQDMDHENMFWYRQDPGLGLRLIYFSYDVKMKEKGDIPEGYSVSREKKERFSLILESASTNQTSMYLCASSLWGRGAKNIQYFGAGTRLSVL.

The V call is TRBV29-1, the J call TRBJ2-3; the D gene TCRdb calls, TRBD2, cannot be checked with no DNA. The length of the CDR3 is 14 residues. CDR1 SQVTM and CDR2 ANQGSEA come from the germline V gene. CDR3 sequence reads: CSGKTSGGPDTQYF.

The chain joins TRBV9 to TRBJ1-6; TCRdb's assignment of TRBD1 cannot be checked, as there is no DNA. CDR1 and CDR2 from the germline V gene are SGDLS and YYNGEE. This CDR3 is 14 amino acids long. The CDR3 is CASSVVQANSPLHF.

The chain carries TRBV4-2 and TRBJ2-1. The CDR3 spans 16 residues. CDR1 and CDR2 (germline): LGHNA, YNFKEQ. CDR3 amino acids: CASSQDYFGVNNEQFF.

The chain has TRBV2 and TRBJ1-2; the TCRdb call, TRBD1, lacks DNA for checking. From germline, CDR1 is SNHLY and CDR2 FYNNEI. CDR3 length equals 16 residues. CDR3 in amino acids: CASRTLRDRTNYGYTF.

The chain combines TRBV28 with TRBJ1-5. CDR1 is MDHEN and CDR2 is SYDVKM in the germline V gene. The CDR3 sequence is 14 residues long. The CDR3 is CASSLGREYQPQHF.

The gene calls are TRBV20-1 and TRBJ2-1; TCRdb gives TRBD2 as the D gene, but with no DNA this cannot be confirmed. The CDR3 totals 14 residues. The germline V gene encodes CDR1 DFQATT and CDR2 SNEGSKA (reference sequence). This CDR3 is CSARPSGRALEQFF.

This CDR3 is CASSREYRDEQYF. The V and J genes are TRBV27 and TRBJ2-7; TCRdb proposes TRBD1, but this gene call is untestable without DNA. The germline gives CDR1 MNHEY, CDR2 SMNVEV (reference sequence). The CDR3 is 13 residues long.